These 18 T cell receptor beta chains share one sample of origin, sequenced in a study of control samples from healthy donors and cancer patients. The assay was immunoSEQ multiplex PCR, and TCRdb's table has in-frame clones only and misses some. The table records 130,000 or so clones, about 90% of them present only once. The sequencing sample was made of blood. The receptors shown here come from a man aged 18 to 29 in good health.

This chain connects TRBV2 to TRBJ1-3; 9 nucleotides match TRBD1. The CDR3 runs to 15 residues. J gave up 4 bases and V 8 bases, and 9 bases lay outside the gene matches. Germline V gene lookup returns CDR1 SNHLY and CDR2 FYNNEI. As DNA, the CDR3 is TGTGCCAGCGCCTTACAGGGGGCGCCCGGAAACACCATATATTTT. Amino acid sequence: CASALQGAPGNTIYF.

This chain uses TRBV11-2 with TRBJ1-6; D remains ambiguous. The V end lost 0 bases, the J end lost 4 bases, and 10 bases lay between the germline ends. This CDR3 is 16 amino acids long. Germline values: CDR1 SGHAT, CDR2 FQNNGV. CDR3 protein: CASSLDRQLYNSPLHF. In DNA form, the CDR3 reads TGTGCCAGCAGCTTAGATCGCCAGTTGTATAATTCACCCCTCCACTTT.

This chain links TRBV6-6 with TRBJ1-2, with D maybe TRBD1 (5 bases). CDR3 length: 14 residues. V was shortened by 0 bases and J by 5 bases, with 10 bases between the two germline ends. Germline V gene lookup returns CDR1 MNHNY and CDR2 SVGAGI (reference sequence). As DNA, the CDR3 is TGTGCCAGCAGTTACTCTGGTGGGGGGTATGGCTACACCTTC. It translates to CASSYSGGGYGYTF.

V gene TRBV13 combines with J gene TRBJ2-5; 8 nucleotides line up with TRBD2. Losses at the gene ends were 2 bases for V and 5 bases for J; bases not matched to a gene: 16. This CDR3 is built from 18 residues. The V gene's germline CDR1 is PRHDT and CDR2 FYEKMQ (reference sequence). CDR3 region: CASSLYAPGGTGKETQYF. Written as DNA, the CDR3 is TGTGCCAGCAGCTTATACGCCCCGGGGGGGACGGGAAAGGAGACCCAGTACTTC.

This rearrangement joins TRBV6-5 to TRBJ1-2, with 7 bases identical to TRBD1. The trim removed 0 bases at V and 4 bases at J, leaving 5 bases unmatched. The CDR3 length is 15 residues. The V gene's germline CDR1 is MNHEY and CDR2 SVGAGI. The CDR3 reads CASSYSSGQLYGYTF. The CDR3 nucleotides are TGTGCCAGCAGTTACTCTTCGGGACAGCTCTATGGCTACACCTTC.

The gene calls are TRBV18 and TRBJ1-3; 8 nucleotides agree with TRBD1. The CDR3 totals 16 residues. V was pared by 3 bases and J by 0 bases, with 4 bases of the junction left unmatched. Germline V gene data show CDR1 as KGHSH and CDR2 as LQKENI. The CDR3 here is CASSPAGGYSGNTIYF. Here the CDR3 DNA reads TGTGCCAGCTCACCGGCAGGGGGCTACTCTGGAAACACCATATATTTT.

The chain couples TRBV2 to TRBJ1-1; D is unclear. The CDR3 sequence is 15 residues long. The germline V gene has CDR1 SNHLY and CDR2 FYNNEI. V lost 5 bases to trimming and J lost 3 bases, with 16 bases between them. For the CDR3, the DNA is TGTGCCAGCAGTCCCCACATGGTCTTGGACACTGAAGCTTTCTTT. Encoded protein: CASSPHMVLDTEAFF.

CDR3 region: CASSSAGNSPLHF. The DNA for the CDR3 is TGTGCCAGCAGCTCCGCCGGCAATTCACCCCTCCACTTT. The V call is TRBV7-3, the J call TRBJ1-6, with no clear D. Germline V CDR1 and CDR2: SGHTA, FQGTGA. Between the trimmed V and J ends, which lost 4 bases and 7 bases, there was a span of 8 bases. The CDR3 has 13 residues.

This chain uses TRBV18 with TRBJ1-1; D may be TRBD1 (5 bases). The CDR3 covers 14 residues. Germline loops: CDR1 KGHSH, CDR2 LQKENI. V was trimmed by 6 bases and J by 9 bases, leaving 20 bases between them. CDR3 sequence: CASSLDKSPLKAFF. CDR3 nucleotide sequence: TGTGCCAGCTCCCTGGACAAATCCCCGTTAAAAGCTTTCTTT.

J is TRBJ1-1 and V is TRBV11-1, with D hard to call. Trimming removed 6 bases at V and 10 bases at J, with 15 bases between. This CDR3 has 12 residues. The germline V gene encodes CDR1 SGHAT and CDR2 FQDESV (reference sequence). The CDR3, as DNA: TGTGCCAGCAGTCCCGGGCGCCGAGGAGCTTTCTTT. Translation gives CASSPGRRGAFF.

The rearrangement joins TRBV5-4 to TRBJ2-7; 7 positions agree with TRBD1. The CDR3 length is 15 residues. V dropped 3 bases and J dropped 1; count of bases not matched to a gene: 7. Germline loops: CDR1 SGHNT, CDR2 YYREEE (reference sequence). CDR3 region: CASSSRQGVSYEQYF. The CDR3 DNA is TGTGCCAGCAGCTCAAGACAGGGTGTATCCTACGAGCAGTACTTC.

This chain links TRBV12-3 or TRBV12-4 with TRBJ1-4; D is uncertain. V was clipped by 5 bases and J by 5 bases, with 6 bases between them. The CDR3 extends over 12 amino acids. The CDR3 reads CASSLSNEKLFF. The CDR3 nucleotides read TGTGCCAGCAGTCTATCCAATGAAAAACTGTTTTTT.

The chain joins TRBV3-1 (or the pseudogene TRBV3-2) to TRBJ2-7; D call uncertain. CDR1 is LGHDT, CDR2 YNNKEL, per germline (reference sequence). The CDR3 runs 15 residues. V lost 0 bases and J lost 2, with 11 bases in between. The DNA for the CDR3 is TGTGCCAGCAGCCAAGATTTGGTAACTCCCTACGAGCAGTACTTC. Residues: CASSQDLVTPYEQYF.

The chain uses TRBV27 and TRBJ1-6; D remains ambiguous. Looked up from germline, CDR1 is MNHEY and CDR2 is SMNVEV (reference sequence). This CDR3 is built from 15 residues. V lost 5 bases to trimming and J lost 6 bases, with 14 bases between them. The CDR3 is CASSINLGRNSPLHF. The CDR3 nucleotides are TGTGCCAGCAGTATAAACCTCGGACGTAATTCACCCCTCCACTTT.

The chain links TRBV2 to TRBJ1-5; 9 nucleotides agree with TRBD1. The CDR3 consists of 15 residues. The trim removed 5 bases at V and 4 bases at J, leaving 6 bases unmatched. Germline CDR1 and CDR2: SNHLY and FYNNEI. The CDR3 DNA reads as TGTGCCAGCAGTTCCTCGGGACAGGGAAATCAGCCCCAGCATTTT. The encoded protein is CASSSSGQGNQPQHF.

The sample holds one count of this clone. The chain employs TRBV21-1 and TRBJ2-3. TRBV21-1 is marked as a pseudogene. This CDR3 is 14 amino acids long. The CDR3 spells CASSKEYDTDTQYF. The CDR3 bases are TGTGCCAGCAGCAAAGAGTACGACACAGATACGCAGTATTTT.

V gene TRBV4-3 combines with J gene TRBJ2-3; TRBD1 is a possible D gene (6 bases). Germline values: CDR1 LGHNA, CDR2 YSLEER. The ends were cut back, 4 bases at V and 2 bases at J, with 16 bases in the middle. The CDR3 extends over 16 amino acids. The CDR3 nucleotides are TGCGCCAGCAGCCGCAAGGACAGAACCTTCACAGATACGCAGTATTTT. As protein: CASSRKDRTFTDTQYF.

Only a few counts were recorded for this clone. The genes are TRBV7-3 and TRBJ2-1, with 7 bases lining up with TRBD1. After removal of 3 bases from V and 3 bases from J, the junction contained 5 bases not matched to a gene. The CDR3 has 15 amino acids. CDR1 is SGHTA and CDR2 is FQGTGA in the germline V gene. The CDR3, as DNA: TGTGCCAGCAGCTTCGACAGGGCTAGCTACAATGAGCAGTTCTTC. Translation gives CASSFDRASYNEQFF.